The next 18 T cell receptor beta chains were all read from a single sample in a study of response to subunit inactivated influenza vaccine (dated by TCRdb to the late 2010s). The library was prepared using RT-PCR. These reads were obtained on an Illumina HiSeq 2500. TCRdb reran the public reads through fastp at Q25 and MiXCR, keeping productive beta chains. Merged by CDR3 protein, the rows form single entries marked with the most common genes and DNA. The sample table lists about 650,000 distinct CDR3 sequences, 15% to 18% of them with a count of one. The top ten hold roughly 10% of the sample. This specimen was PBMCs from blood, taken roughly 12 days after vaccination. Receptors originate from a man aged 45-60 years who received an inactivated influenza vaccine. Donor details come from another sample of the same person, matched by shared clones.

This clonotype has more than one count but fewer than ten. The CDR3: CASSFFQGSTEAFF. The CDR3 DNA follows: TGTGCCAGCAGTTTCTTTCAGGGTAGCACTGAAGCTTTCTTT. The chain combines TRBV12-3 or TRBV12-4 with TRBJ1-1; possibly TRBD1 for D (5 bases). Trimming shortened V by 3 bases and J by 4 bases, and 12 bases separated the two germline ends. This CDR3 region has 14 residues.

The chain joins TRBV12-3 or TRBV12-4 to TRBJ2-1, with 7 positions matching TRBD2. With 3 bases clipped from V and 10 bases from J, the junction kept 3 bases outside the gene matches. The CDR3 runs to 12 residues. The CDR3 coding sequence is TGTGCCAGCAGTTTGGGACTACAGGAGCAGTTCTTC. This sequence encodes CASSLGLQEQFF.

The V call is TRBV12-3 or TRBV12-4, the J call TRBJ2-5; D might be TRBD1 (6 bases). V was cut by 6 bases and J by 2 bases, with 19 bases left in between. This CDR3 contains 16 residues. The CDR3 DNA reads as TGTGCCAGCAGCCGATCAGGGGCGGTCACTCAAGAGACCCAGTACTTC. It specifies CASSRSGAVTQETQYF.

This clonotype was seen only a few times. The rearrangement joins TRBV11-2 to TRBJ2-4, with a tentative D call TRBD2 (6 bases). This CDR3 spans 17 amino acids. Trimming took off 0 bases at V and 3 bases at J, with 15 bases between the two ends. Per germline, CDR1 SGHAT and CDR2 FQNNGV. This CDR3 is CASSLDQGGMDKNIQYF. The DNA of the CDR3 is TGTGCCAGCAGCTTAGATCAAGGAGGGATGGACAAAAACATTCAGTACTTC.

The J gene is TRBJ1-6, the V gene TRBV7-2, with TRBD1 identical over 7 bases. Germline lookup yields CDR1 SGHTA and CDR2 FQGNSA. This CDR3 is built from 13 residues. Trimming cost V 5 bases and J 8 bases; bases outside gene matches: 3. CDR3: CASSQGGYSPLHF. CDR3 in DNA: TGTGCCAGCAGCCAAGGGGGCTATTCACCCCTCCACTTT.

This clonotype was observed at least ten times. The CDR3 loop reads CASSWYSSNQPQHF. DNA for the CDR3: TGTGCCAGCAGTTGGTATAGCAGCAATCAGCCCCAGCATTTT. The rearrangement joins TRBV12-3 or TRBV12-4 to TRBJ1-5; D unresolved. V lost 4 bases and J 1 base, leaving 8 bases between the germline ends. The CDR3 loop spans 14 amino acids.

The chain has TRBV5-4 and TRBJ1-1, with D maybe TRBD1 (6 bases). The V gene lost 5 bases and the J gene lost 6 bases, with 17 bases spanning the gap. This CDR3 has 14 amino acids. CDR1 is SGHNT, CDR2 YYREEE, per germline (reference sequence). CDR3 nucleotides: TGTGCCAGCAGTCCAACAGGGATTCGTTCTGAAGCTTTCTTT. Translation gives CASSPTGIRSEAFF.

This clonotype came up a few times. The rearrangement uses TRBV4-2 and TRBJ2-3; 15 positions match TRBD2. The CDR3 is 19 amino acids. Germline CDR1 LGHNA, CDR2 YNFKEQ. V lost 4 bases and J lost 0; bases outside the gene matches: 8. The CDR3 spells CASSLGTSGGPSSTDTQYF. In nucleotides, the CDR3 is TGTGCCAGCAGCCTAGGGACTAGCGGGGGGCCCTCTAGCACAGATACGCAGTATTTT.

This clonotype was seen a handful of times. The chain links TRBV21-1 to TRBJ2-5; the table's D call, TRBD1, was not checked against the DNA. TRBV21-1 is recorded as a pseudogene. CDR3 length equals 13 residues. The CDR3 reads CARRGGGEETQYF. The CDR3 coding sequence is TGTGCCCGAAGGGGCGGGGGCGAGGAGACCCAGTACTTC.

The chain uses TRBV6-2 or TRBV6-3 and TRBJ2-5; no clear D. Trimming removed 8 bases from V and 0 bases from J, with 10 bases in between. Germline CDR1 MNHEY, CDR2 SVGEGT. This CDR3 spans 13 amino acids. The CDR3 sequence is CASGKQNQETQYF. CDR3 bases: TGTGCCAGCGGGAAACAGAACCAAGAGACCCAGTACTTC.

This chain joins TRBV5-1 and TRBJ2-7, with 7 bases that match TRBD1. The CDR3 covers 14 residues. CDR1 is SGHRS and CDR2 is YFSETQ in the germline V gene. Losses at the gene ends were 3 bases for V and 5 bases for J; bases not matched to a gene: 8. CDR3 DNA sequence: TGCGCCAGCAGCTCTCTATCCGACAGGGACGAGCAGTACTTC. Amino acid sequence: CASSSLSDRDEQYF.

Here the CDR3 DNA reads TGCGCCAGCAGGTGGGGGGCTACTCCGAGTGTGACTGAAGCTTTCTTT. This codes for CASRWGATPSVTEAFF. V gene TRBV5-1 combines with J gene TRBJ1-1, with a possible D match to TRBD1 (6 bases). The CDR3 runs to 16 residues. Trimming shortened V by 5 bases and J by 5 bases, and 22 bases separated the two germline ends. Germline assignment: CDR1 SGHRS and CDR2 YFSETQ.

This clonotype was recorded many times. This chain joins TRBV29-1 and TRBJ2-7; no clear D. The V gene's germline CDR1 is SQVTM and CDR2 ANQGSEA. This CDR3 region has 11 residues. Trimming removed 0 bases from V and 6 bases from J, with 6 bases in between. CDR3 residues: CSVEEGREQYF. CDR3 DNA: TGCAGCGTTGAAGAGGGCCGCGAGCAGTACTTC.

The chain has TRBV19 and TRBJ2-1, with D uncertain. The length of the CDR3 is 12 residues. Trimming cost V 5 bases and J 8 bases, with 10 bases left between them. In germline, CDR1 is LNHDA, CDR2 SQIVND (reference sequence). This chain's CDR3 is CASSPGFHEQFF. CDR3 DNA: TGTGCCAGTAGTCCCGGGTTCCATGAGCAGTTCTTC.

The chain has TRBV15 and TRBJ2-2; 9 positions agree with TRBD1. Germline V lookup: CDR1 LNHNV, CDR2 YYDKDF (reference sequence). V was pared by 8 bases and J by 6 bases, with 7 bases of the junction left unmatched. The CDR3 is made up of 14 amino acids. CDR3 in amino acids: CATERQGDSGELFF. The CDR3 DNA is TGTGCCACCGAAAGACAGGGGGATTCCGGGGAGCTGTTTTTT.

Note on this clonotype: The junction does not match germline at one end; this may be a read error. V gene TRBV10-3 combines with J gene TRBJ2-7, with TRBD2 matching 7 bases. The CDR3 has 16 amino acids. Germline V gene lookup returns CDR1 ENHRY and CDR2 SYGVKD. The CDR3 here is CAISDSPGGGSLPPHF. The CDR3 coding sequence is TGTGCCATCAGTGATTCCCCTGGCGGGGGTTCCCTTCCCCCACACTTC.

The V call is TRBV5-1, the J call TRBJ2-3; 13 bases map to TRBD2. This CDR3 comprises 17 residues. Unmatched junction bases numbered 6, after V lost 3 bases and J lost 2 bases. Germline V gene lookup returns CDR1 SGHRS and CDR2 YFSETQ. In DNA, the CDR3 is TGCGCCAGCAGCTCATCGGGACTAGCGGGATTCACAGATACGCAGTATTTT. The encoded protein is CASSSSGLAGFTDTQYF.

The sample holds a few counts of this clonotype. This chain uses TRBV20-1 with TRBJ2-3; 13 nucleotides line up with TRBD2. Looked up from germline, CDR1 is DFQATT and CDR2 is SNEGSKA (reference sequence). The CDR3 loop spans 14 amino acids. CDR3 sequence (DNA): TGCAGGGTGGGACTAGCGGGGTCCAGGGATACGCAGTATTTT. Translation gives CRVGLAGSRDTQYF.